This T cell receptor (beta chain) was observed in a study of shared clonotypes between healthy human individuals (dated by TCRdb to about 2020). For the study in its entirety: A couple of women and three men aged 18 to 49 years were included in the cohort. Blood TCR repertoires of about 5 healthy adults were deeply sequenced to estimate repertoire size and the extent of clonotype sharing between individuals. Different laboratories and diverse techniques were used to prepare libraries and sequence TCR repertoires, to increase sequencing depth and limit assay-specific biases. Per donor, leukapheresis produced somewhere between about 0.9 and 9.5 billion PBMCs. What the study reported, not specific to this receptor: Sampling was restricted to blood, and TCR repertoires in tissues likely differ from the TCR repertoires found in blood. Pairwise subsampling led to the expectation that sequencing depth would affect the degree of clonotype sharing among donors. The genetic and exposure-history diversity represented was limited by the small number of donors.

Donors were healthy HIV-negative adults with no recently reported acute infections or vaccinations. Only Caucasian adults living in Nashville, Tennessee, USA were represented among the donors. For unsorted samples, about 87 million PBMCs were counted, and genomic DNA was extracted using the QIAamp DNA Blood Mini kit. Blood was collected by leukapheresis, and PBMCs were isolated by Ficoll-Histopaque density gradient centrifugation and then cryopreserved in liquid nitrogen vapor phase. With respect to this clone: Its target antigen remains unknown. The sample holds no much larger clone one base away, and base qualities are not on file.

Using the deep immunoSEQ assay, multiplex PCR amplified TCR CDR3 regions from genomic DNA. Extracted genomic DNA from each cell subset was spread evenly across all wells of several immunoSEQ 96-well plates, with each plate serving as a replicate. For unsorted PBMC, 250 to 350 ng of genomic DNA, equivalent to approximately 30,000 T cell genomes, went into each replicate PCR. Ten immunoSEQ deep assay plates were used to sequence the unsorted PBMC genomic DNA. Purified libraries were measured with a Qubit 3.0 fluorometer, size-checked on a Bioanalyzer 2100, and measured again with the KAPA Library Quantification kit. A separate single-read 150-cycle Illumina NextSeq 550 flow cell was used to sequence each immunoSEQ 96-well plate. The authors processed their data as follows. Because the immunoSEQ output held only junctional sequences and lacked quality scores, the filtering could not match the filtering applied to full-length reads. To assign V/J genes and CDR3, sequences were annotated using PyIR, a Python wrapper for IgBLAST v1.9, with IMGT germline references. Reads were filtered out if the reads had weak V/J assignments (E-value above 1e-6), no CDR3, stop codons, out-of-frame junctions, or ambiguous translated residues. V3J clonotypes were defined as sequences sharing an identical inferred V gene, J gene, and CDR3 amino acid sequence. Percentage overlap between repertoires was computed as shared unique clonotypes divided by the size of the smaller repertoire. Three approaches were used to assess repertoire richness: RTK rarefaction, the Chao1 estimator, and Recon v2.1 estimates of unobserved clonotypes. In its TCRdb copy, this immuneACCESS table keeps in-frame sequences only and misses some clones. Where compared with another copy, unresolved V genes explain less than half of these, and the others have no known cause. D and trimming were read from the DNA, whereas the V and J calls and clone size are those reported in that table. The sample records about 470,000 clones, around 75% of which are singletons. The ten largest clones capture 13% of the sample.

Sequenced material: PBMCs. The source is a woman aged 40 to 50 in good health. Some clones in this sample may be carry-over from other donors' samples.

In nucleotides, the sequence is TGTGCCAGCAGCCAAGATAGAAGCGCAGATACGCAGTATTTT. The translation is CASSQDRSADTQYF. This receptor chain uses TRBV4-2 and TRBJ2-3, with the D segment identity uncertain. In the germline V gene, CDR1 corresponds to LGHNA and CDR2 to YNFKEQ. The trim is 0 bases for V and 4 bases for J, with a gap of 8 bases between the germline ends. The CDR3, cysteine through phenylalanine, is 14 amino acids long. The entry retains the CDR3 DNA only, 42 bases that are in frame from base 1.